Listed here are 15 T cell receptor beta chains from one sample, sequenced in a study of T-cell reconstitution after alpha-beta-depleted transplantation in children. Library preparation (for TCRbeta) was performed with unique molecular identifiers. TCRdb reprocessed the PCR reads with MiXCR, giving one entry per CDR3 protein. The table shows approximately 1,000,000 distinct CDR3 sequences, with about 31% occurring only once. This material consisted of PBMCs, mostly from graft donor cells, taken 360 days after TCRalphabeta/CD19-depleted stem cell transplant. The receptors were sampled from a boy under three years old who had a stem cell transplant for SCID, so the T cells may come from the graft donor.

The chain uses TRBV12-3 or TRBV12-4 and TRBJ1-1, with a weak D call TRBD1 (6 bases). This CDR3 is 12 amino acids long. Trimming stripped 7 bases from V and 9 bases from J, with 15 bases between. CDR3 in DNA: TGTGCCAGCACCAGAACCGGACAGAAAGCTTTCTTT. It codes for CASTRTGQKAFF.

This sequence joins TRBV2 and TRBJ2-7; maybe TRBD2 (5 bases). Germline V gene data show CDR1 as SNHLY and CDR2 as FYNNEI. Trimming removed 6 bases at V and 7 bases at J, with 13 bases between. The CDR3 runs 12 residues. The CDR3, as DNA: TGTGCCAGCAGCCCGGACTTATTAGAGCAGTACTTC. Translated: CASSPDLLEQYF.

The V call is TRBV3-1, the J call TRBJ2-1; D perhaps matches TRBD2 (6 bases). V was shortened by 4 bases and J by 4 bases, with 14 bases between the two germline ends. Looked up from germline, CDR1 is LGHDT and CDR2 is YNNKEL (reference sequence). The CDR3 totals 15 residues. CDR3 amino acids: CASSRAGTPYNEQFF. As DNA, the CDR3 is TGTGCCAGCAGCCGAGCAGGGACTCCTTACAATGAGCAGTTCTTC.

This clonotype has just a few counts. Here the CDR3 reads CASGPNTGELFF. The CDR3 DNA reads as TGTGCCAGCGGGCCGAACACCGGGGAGCTGTTTTTT. The rearrangement links TRBV6-5 to TRBJ2-2; D gene ambiguous. Trimming pared 8 bases from V and 0 bases from J, leaving 4 bases between. In germline, CDR1 is MNHEY, CDR2 SVGAGI. The CDR3 has 12 residues.

This clonotype was found once. V is TRBV5-1 and J is TRBJ2-1; 8 positions agree with TRBD1. Trimming at V came to 0 bases and at J to 7 bases, leaving 9 bases not matched to a gene. The length of the CDR3 is 16 residues. Germline CDR1 and CDR2: SGHRS and YFSETQ. DNA of the CDR3: TGCGCCAGCAGCTTGGATGGCAGGGGGCGCAGGAATGAGCAGTTCTTC. Amino acid sequence: CASSLDGRGRRNEQFF.

The chain employs TRBV28 and TRBJ2-3, with 8 positions matching TRBD1. The germline V gene has CDR1 MDHEN and CDR2 SYDVKM. V was clipped by 3 bases and J by 2 bases; unmatched bases: 4. The CDR3 runs 15 residues. CDR3 sequence reads: CASSFRQGYTDTQYF. The CDR3 DNA follows: TGTGCCAGCAGTTTTCGACAGGGGTACACAGATACGCAGTATTTT.

This clonotype turned up a few times. CDR3 in amino acids: CASSRTVLGGPNISETQYF. The CDR3 DNA follows: TGTGCCAGCAGCCGTACGGTCCTGGGGGGACCTAATATTTCGGAGACCCAGTACTTC. This rearrangement joins TRBV7-7 to TRBJ2-5; D is possibly TRBD2 (6 bases). V gave up 5 bases and J gave up 5 bases, with 30 bases separating them. This CDR3 contains 19 residues. Per the germline V gene, CDR1 is SSHAT and CDR2 is FNYEAQ (reference sequence).

This clonotype appeared a few times. This chain connects TRBV6-2 or TRBV6-3 to TRBJ2-2; D remains unclear. The CDR3 covers 13 residues. CDR1 is MNHEY and CDR2 is SVGEGT in the germline V gene. With 7 bases removed from V and 2 bases from J, the gap between germline ends came to 8 bases. Here the CDR3 DNA reads TGTGCCAGCACCCAGTCAAACACCGGGGAGCTGTTTTTT. Protein sequence: CASTQSNTGELFF.

V and J are TRBV18 and TRBJ1-1; D uncertain. With 0 bases removed from V and 0 bases from J, the gap between germline ends came to 5 bases. This CDR3 spans 14 amino acids. Germline CDR1 KGHSH, CDR2 LQKENI. CDR3 sequence: CASSPPSMNTEAFF. CDR3 bases: TGTGCCAGCTCACCACCCTCCATGAACACTGAAGCTTTCTTT.

CDR3 loop: CAISERLAGAGEQFF. CDR3 coding DNA: TGTGCCATCAGTGAGAGACTAGCGGGGGCAGGGGAGCAGTTCTTC. The chain has TRBV10-3 and TRBJ2-1; 12 bases agree with TRBD2. CDR1 is ENHRY and CDR2 is SYGVKD in the germline V gene. The CDR3 contains 15 residues. J lost 10 bases, V lost 2 bases, and 6 bases had no gene match.

V is TRBV19 and J is TRBJ2-1, with 8 bases identical to TRBD1. The trim removed 1 base at V and 6 bases at J, leaving 5 bases unmatched. The CDR3 extends over 15 amino acids. Germline values: CDR1 LNHDA, CDR2 SQIVND (reference sequence). CDR3 coding DNA: TGTGCCAGTAGTATAGGGCAGGGGGCCCCCAATGAGCAGTTCTTC. This gives the protein CASSIGQGAPNEQFF. Using reference TRBV19 and TRBJ2-1 for the parts outside the CDR3, the full variable domain is DGGITQSPKYLFRKEGQNVTLSCEQNLNHDAMYWYRQDPGQGLRLIYYSQIVNDFQKGDIAEGYSVSREKKESFPLTVTSAQKNPTAFYLCASSIGQGAPNEQFFGPGTRLTVL.

Concerning this clonotype itself: One end of the junction varies from germline; a read error may be responsible. This chain uses TRBV12-3 or TRBV12-4 with TRBJ2-2, with 12 bases fitting TRBD1. The CDR3 contains 16 residues. In nucleotides, the CDR3 is TGTGCCAGCGGTTTGAGGGACAGGGGGCTGACCGGGGAGCTGTTTTTT. Encoded protein: CASGLRDRGLTGELFF.

The rearrangement links TRBV20-1 to TRBJ1-1, with D maybe TRBD1 (5 bases). CDR1 is DFQATT and CDR2 is SNEGSKA in the germline V gene (reference sequence). V was trimmed by 0 bases and J by 0 bases, leaving 8 bases between them. This CDR3 spans 14 amino acids. CDR3 region: CSARERQLNTEAFF. CDR3 nucleotides: TGCAGTGCTAGAGAAAGACAGCTGAACACTGAAGCTTTCTTT.

The DNA of the CDR3 is TGCGCCAGCAAACGGGGTCAGGGGATCGACACCGGGGAGCTGTTTTTT. Its protein is CASKRGQGIDTGELFF. The J gene is TRBJ2-2, the V gene TRBV5-1; tentatively, D is TRBD1 (6 bases). The CDR3 contains 16 residues. Trimming left V 6 bases short and J 3 bases short, with 18 bases between. CDR1 is SGHRS and CDR2 is YFSETQ in the germline V gene.

The V gene is TRBV27, the J gene TRBJ2-2; D is undetermined. Per germline, CDR1 MNHEY and CDR2 SMNVEV (reference sequence). V was clipped by 10 bases and J by 3 bases, with 15 bases between them. The CDR3 totals 14 residues. In DNA, the CDR3 is TGTGCCACCAGACCTGACACCTACACCGGGGAGCTGTTTTTT. Encoded protein: CATRPDTYTGELFF.